This T cell receptor (beta chain) derives from a study of blood T cell repertoires in COVID-19. In germline, CDR1 is LNHDA, CDR2 SQIVND (reference sequence). The V end was cut by 4 bases, the J end by 0 bases, with 13 bases between. CDR3 length equals 16 residues. Measured with immunoSEQ multiplex PCR; TCRdb has only the in-frame clones, and not every one. The table records more than 200,000 clones, around nine tenths of them present only once. V and J are TRBV19 and TRBJ2-1; D might be TRBD2 (5 bases). Sequenced material: PBMCs or T cells enriched from blood (not recorded which). The receptor comes from a young man in a cohort exposed to, infected with or recovered from COVID-19 (not recorded which). The CDR3 spells CASSTLSAVSYNEQFF. DNA for the CDR3: TGTGCCAGTAGTACCCTTAGCGCCGTCTCCTACAATGAGCAGTTCTTC.